The clone carrying this T cell receptor (beta chain) is medium-sized (0.01 to 0.1%) in the sample. Its antigen is as yet unknown. Every cDNA TCR molecule received its own unique molecular identifier. TCRdb processed the 5' RACE reads anew with MiXCR; each CDR3 protein has one entry. The table shows 2,000 to 2,500 distinct CDR3 sequences, with 8.4% occurring only once. The data were taken from a study of spatial heterogeneity in lung cancer. In the study overall: A consistent excess of beta-chain over alpha-chain sequences was detected.

Study-wide points: Counts of expanded alpha and beta TCRs within tumors tracked the tumor nonsynonymous mutation count.

The time point is: sample taken at primary tumor resection. The donors, fewer than 95 patients with untreated early-stage non-small cell lung cancer, provided the samples. From tumor, nontumor lung or frozen PBMC, whole RNA was taken unsorted for sequencing. The receptor comes from a male donor with early-stage non-small cell lung cancer. The material was lung tumor tissue, obtained at surgery.

In DNA form, the CDR3 reads TGTGCCAGTAAATGGTCTGCGGGCTATGGCTACACCTTC. Its translation: CASKWSAGYGYTF. The V and J genes are TRBV19 and TRBJ1-2, with D unresolved. The CDR3 is made up of 13 amino acids. Germline V gene data show CDR1 as LNHDA and CDR2 as SQIVND (reference sequence). V dropped 7 bases and J dropped 4 bases, with 13 bases sitting between them.